The 14 T cell receptor beta chains below all came from one sample that was sequenced in a study of T cells in Graves' hyperthyroidism and ophthalmopathy. TCR beta CDR3 sequences were amplified from RNA transcripts. The TCR CDR3 first-round RT-PCR relied on the HTBI primer set. One entry per CDR3 protein, called by TCRdb with MiXCR from the multiplex PCR reads. Of about 480,000 distinct CDR3 sequences listed, approximately 15% are singletons. Sequencing was done on a sample of blood. The receptors stem from a woman aged 18-29 years with Graves' hyperthyroidism.

The chain uses TRBV20-1 and TRBJ1-2; weak D call: TRBD1 (5 bases). V lost 1 base, J lost 4 bases, and 13 bases lay in between. This CDR3 has 14 amino acids. Germline lookup yields CDR1 DFQATT and CDR2 SNEGSKA (reference sequence). The CDR3 loop reads CSARVGETLYGYTF. The CDR3 nucleotides are TGCAGTGCTAGAGTAGGGGAAACGCTCTATGGCTACACCTTC.

This clonotype has ten or more counts. The CDR3 sequence is CASSFGMNTEAFF. CDR3 DNA sequence: TGCGCCAGCAGTTTCGGTATGAACACTGAAGCTTTCTTT. The chain carries TRBV5-1 and TRBJ1-1; no definite D call. The germline V gene has CDR1 SGHRS and CDR2 YFSETQ. V shed 5 bases and J shed 0 bases, with 8 bases lying between them. This CDR3 contains 13 residues.

This clonotype was observed a handful of times. The chain links TRBV7-9 to TRBJ1-2; tentative D call: TRBD1 (5 bases). The CDR3 length is 14 residues. Germline V lookup: CDR1 SEHNR, CDR2 FQNEAQ (reference sequence). Trimming cost V 5 bases and J 3 bases, with 13 bases left between them. The CDR3 protein is CASSPPRGYYGYTF. DNA of the CDR3: TGTGCCAGCAGCCCCCCTCGGGGCTACTATGGCTACACCTTC.

This clonotype was seen only a few times. The chain combines TRBV5-1 with TRBJ2-4; possibly TRBD1 for D (6 bases). Germline CDR1 is SGHRS and CDR2 is YFSETQ. The length of the CDR3 is 16 residues. The V and J ends lost 4 bases and 0 bases respectively, with 14 bases between them. The CDR3 DNA reads as TGCGCCAGCAGCCTGATTCAGGGGCTAGCCAAAAACATTCAGTACTTC. Its protein product is CASSLIQGLAKNIQYF.

The sample holds many counts of this clonotype. The V call is TRBV2, the J call TRBJ2-5; D is tentatively TRBD1 or TRBD2 (5 bases each). The V and J ends lost 7 bases and 2 bases respectively, with 14 bases between them. The CDR3 loop spans 14 amino acids. Germline CDR1 and CDR2: SNHLY and FYNNEI. Here the CDR3 reads CASTREGPQETQYF. Written as DNA, the CDR3 is TGTGCCAGCACCCGCGAGGGGCCGCAAGAGACCCAGTACTTC.

As regards this clonotype: The junction departs from germline at one end; a sequencing error may be responsible. The CDR3 loop is CTSTITDTQYF. The DNA of the CDR3 is TGTACCAGCACGATAACAGATACGCAGTATTTT. This chain joins TRBV7-9 and TRBJ2-3; D uncertain. The CDR3 consists of 11 residues. Per germline, CDR1 SEHNR and CDR2 FQNEAQ (reference sequence). Based on the CDR3 plus reference TRBV7-9 and TRBJ2-3, the full variable domain is DTGVSQNPRHKITKRGQNVTFRCDPISEHNRLYWYRQTLGQGPEFLTYFQNEAQLEKSRLLSDRFSAERPKGSFSTLEIQRTEQGDSAMYLCTSTITDTQYFGPGTRLTVL.

This clonotype was observed a few times. The genes are TRBV29-1 and TRBJ1-2, with 8 bases lining up with TRBD1. The CDR3 covers 15 residues. Germline loops: CDR1 SQVTM, CDR2 ANQGSEA. The V gene end was trimmed by 4 bases and the J gene end by 6 bases; junction bases not matched to a gene: 13. The CDR3 region is CSVVHRQGMRDGYTF. The CDR3 DNA follows: TGCAGCGTTGTTCATCGACAGGGGATGCGGGATGGCTACACCTTC.

This clonotype showed up many times. The rearrangement links TRBV11-2 to TRBJ2-7; D possibly corresponds to TRBD1 (5 bases). The germline V gene encodes CDR1 SGHAT and CDR2 FQNNGV. V shed 4 bases and J shed 6 bases, with 7 bases lying between them. This CDR3 is 11 amino acids long. The CDR3 loop reads CASSSGFEQYV. In DNA form, the CDR3 reads TGTGCCAGCAGCTCAGGGTTCGAGCAGTACGTC.

This clonotype showed up just a few times. V gene TRBV7-2 combines with J gene TRBJ1-4, with a weak D call TRBD1 (5 bases). V lost 2 bases to trimming and J lost 5 bases, with 15 bases between them. The germline CDR1 and CDR2 sequences are SGHTA and FQGNSA. The CDR3 has 16 amino acids. CDR3 protein: CASSLNSIGVNEKLFF. CDR3 nucleotide sequence: TGTGCCAGCAGCTTAAATTCGATAGGGGTGAATGAAAAACTGTTTTTT.

This clonotype has a count of ten or more. The chain employs TRBV2 and TRBJ2-2; 7 bases align to TRBD2. Per the germline V gene, CDR1 is SNHLY and CDR2 is FYNNEI. With 6 bases clipped from V and 5 bases from J, the junction kept 3 bases outside the gene matches. The CDR3 consists of 13 residues. CDR3 in amino acids: CASRGGGTGELFF. The CDR3 DNA follows: TGTGCCAGCAGGGGGGGGGGGACCGGGGAGCTGTTTTTT.

In this sample, this clonotype turned up a few times. The chain uses TRBV7-9 and TRBJ1-6; maybe TRBD1 (6 bases). V lost 10 bases, J lost 5 bases, and 12 bases lay in between. Germline CDR1 SEHNR, CDR2 FQNEAQ (reference sequence). This CDR3 contains 13 residues. This CDR3 reads CATRTADNSPLHF. CDR3 DNA: TGTGCCACCAGGACAGCCGATAATTCACCCCTCCACTTT.

In its sample, this clonotype was seen many times. The chain is built from TRBV3-1 and TRBJ1-1; D gene unclear. The CDR3 contains 15 residues. The germline gives CDR1 LGHDT, CDR2 YNNKEL (reference sequence). Trimming removed 1 base from V and 6 bases from J, with 15 bases in between. The CDR3 protein is CASSQAGVRAPEAFF. The CDR3 nucleotides are TGTGCCAGCAGCCAAGCCGGTGTTAGGGCCCCTGAAGCTTTCTTT.

The CDR3 bases are TGTGCCAGCAGTCACAGGTCTAACACTGAAGCTTTCTTT. Protein product: CASSHRSNTEAFF. The chain links TRBV27 to TRBJ1-1, with a weak D call TRBD1 (5 bases). Per the germline V gene, CDR1 is MNHEY and CDR2 is SMNVEV (reference sequence). The CDR3 totals 13 residues. Trimming shortened V by 5 bases and J by 2 bases, and 9 bases separated the two germline ends.

The chain carries TRBV27 and TRBJ1-1, with 8 bases that match TRBD1. The CDR3 is 17 amino acids. Germline assignment: CDR1 MNHEY and CDR2 SMNVEV (reference sequence). The V gene end was trimmed by 5 bases and the J gene end by 4 bases; junction bases not matched to a gene: 15. The CDR3 region is CASSPDRGKGLGTEAFF. The CDR3, as DNA: TGTGCCAGCAGTCCCGACAGGGGAAAAGGTTTGGGCACTGAAGCTTTCTTT.